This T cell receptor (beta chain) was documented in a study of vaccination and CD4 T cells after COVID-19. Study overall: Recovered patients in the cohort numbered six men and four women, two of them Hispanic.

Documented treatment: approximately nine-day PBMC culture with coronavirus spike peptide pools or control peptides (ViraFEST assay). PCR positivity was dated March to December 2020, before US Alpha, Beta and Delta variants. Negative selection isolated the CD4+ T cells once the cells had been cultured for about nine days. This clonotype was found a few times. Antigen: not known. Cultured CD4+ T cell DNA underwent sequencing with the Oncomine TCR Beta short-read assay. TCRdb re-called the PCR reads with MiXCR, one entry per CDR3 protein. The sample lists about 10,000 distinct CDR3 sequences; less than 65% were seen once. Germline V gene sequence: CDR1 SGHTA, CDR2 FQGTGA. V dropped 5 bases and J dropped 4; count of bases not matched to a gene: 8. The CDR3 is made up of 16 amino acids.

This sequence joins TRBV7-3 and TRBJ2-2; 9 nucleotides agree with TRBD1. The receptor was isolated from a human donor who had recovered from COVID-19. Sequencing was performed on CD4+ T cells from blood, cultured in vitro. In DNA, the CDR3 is TGTGCCAGCAGCATCTCCGGGACAGGGACCACCGGGGAGCTGTTTTTT. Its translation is CASSISGTGTTGELFF.